This TCR beta chain was observed in a study of T cell changes during pregnancy in multiple sclerosis. This clone was seen just once. Germline-derived CDR1 and CDR2 are LNHDA and SQIVND (reference sequence). This CDR3 contains 16 residues. Trimming stripped 7 bases from V and 1 base from J, with 16 bases between. The table came from immunoSEQ multiplex PCR; TCRdb's copy has only in-frame clones and leaves some out. The sample carries just over 65,000 clones, roughly 89% recorded once. The source is a female donor with multiple sclerosis, enrolled in a pregnancy study. The chain combines TRBV19 with TRBJ2-2, with D perhaps matching TRBD1 (6 bases). The sample in question was peripheral blood, obtained in the second trimester of pregnancy. The CDR3 here is CASTVTGSLNTGELFF. CDR3 nucleotide sequence: TGTGCCAGTACCGTCACAGGGAGCTTGAACACCGGGGAGCTGTTTTTT.